The TCR beta chain described here comes from a study of blood T cells in healthy people across ages. It was roughly 10 milliliters of peripheral blood that were drawn from each donor. For the second PCR, which ran for about 6 to 11 cycles, a sample-barcoded 5' primer and a J-beta primer mix were used. One entry per CDR3 protein results from TCRdb running MiXCR on the 5' RACE reads. The sample has 1.5 million to 1.8 million distinct CDR3 sequences, 40% to 45% seen once; the top ten hold just over 4%. V was clipped by 5 bases and J by 5 bases; unmatched bases: 7. The CDR3 sequence is 15 residues long. CDR1 and CDR2 from the germline V gene are MDHEN and SYDVKM.

Source material: blood. The V call is TRBV28, the J call TRBJ2-2, with TRBD1 identical over 8 bases. The sequence was collected from a woman aged 18-29 years in good health. CDR3 nucleotide sequence: TGTGCCAGCAGTCTTCCGTGGACAGGGACCGGGGAGCTGTTTTTT. Encoded protein: CASSLPWTGTGELFF.